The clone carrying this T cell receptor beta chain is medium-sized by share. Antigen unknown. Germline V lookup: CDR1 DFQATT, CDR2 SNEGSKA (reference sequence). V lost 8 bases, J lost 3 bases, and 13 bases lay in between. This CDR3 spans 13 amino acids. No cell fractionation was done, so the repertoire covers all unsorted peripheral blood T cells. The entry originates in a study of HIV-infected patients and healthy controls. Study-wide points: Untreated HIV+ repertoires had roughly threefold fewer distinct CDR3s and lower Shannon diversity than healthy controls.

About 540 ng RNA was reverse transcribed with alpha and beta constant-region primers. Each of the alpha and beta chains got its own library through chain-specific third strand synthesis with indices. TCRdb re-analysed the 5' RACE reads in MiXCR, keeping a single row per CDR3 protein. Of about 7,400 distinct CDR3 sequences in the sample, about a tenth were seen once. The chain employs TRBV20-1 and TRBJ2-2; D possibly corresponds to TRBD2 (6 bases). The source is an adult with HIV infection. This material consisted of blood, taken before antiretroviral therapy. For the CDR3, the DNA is TGCAGTTCACCGGGACTCCACACCGGGGAGCTGTTTTTT. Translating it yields CSSPGLHTGELFF.